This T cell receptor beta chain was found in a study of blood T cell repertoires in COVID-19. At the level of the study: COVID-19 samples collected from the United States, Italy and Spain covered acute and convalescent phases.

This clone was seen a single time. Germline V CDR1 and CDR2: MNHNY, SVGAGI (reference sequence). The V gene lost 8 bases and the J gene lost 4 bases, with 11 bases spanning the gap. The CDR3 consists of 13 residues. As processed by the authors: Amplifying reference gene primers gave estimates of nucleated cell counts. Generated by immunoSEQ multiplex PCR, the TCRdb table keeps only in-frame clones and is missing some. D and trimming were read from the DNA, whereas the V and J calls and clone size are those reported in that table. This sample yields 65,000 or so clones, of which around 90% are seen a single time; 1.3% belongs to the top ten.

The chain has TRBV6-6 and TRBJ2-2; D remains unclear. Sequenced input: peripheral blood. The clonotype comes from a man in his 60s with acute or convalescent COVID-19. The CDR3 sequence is CASHSYLTGELFF. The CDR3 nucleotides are TGTGCCAGCCACAGTTACCTCACCGGGGAGCTGTTTTTT.